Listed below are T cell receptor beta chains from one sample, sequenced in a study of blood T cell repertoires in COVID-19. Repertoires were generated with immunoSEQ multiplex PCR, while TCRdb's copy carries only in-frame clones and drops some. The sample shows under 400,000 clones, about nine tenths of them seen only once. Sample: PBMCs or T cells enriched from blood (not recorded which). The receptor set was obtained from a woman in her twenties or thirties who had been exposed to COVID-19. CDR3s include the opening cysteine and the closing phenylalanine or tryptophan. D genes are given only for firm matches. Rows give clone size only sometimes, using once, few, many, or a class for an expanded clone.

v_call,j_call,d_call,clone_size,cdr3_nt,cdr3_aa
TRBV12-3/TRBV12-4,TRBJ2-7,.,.,TGTGCCAGCAGTTTGGGGGGTGACTACGAGCAGTACTTC,CASSLGGDYEQYF
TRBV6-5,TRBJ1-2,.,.,TGTGCCAGCAGTTCCGGGGGGGAAGTCTCCTATGGCTACACCTTC,CASSSGGEVSYGYTF
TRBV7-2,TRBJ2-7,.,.,TGTGCCAGCAGCTTAGCCTCCGGGACACTTCTCTACGAGCAGTACTTC,CASSLASGTLLYEQYF
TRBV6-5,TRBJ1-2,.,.,TGTGCCAGCCGAATTACAAGCCGACTACCCTATGGCTACACCTTC,CASRITSRLPYGYTF
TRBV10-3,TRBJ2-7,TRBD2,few,TGTGCGCACGGCGGGGGCTACGAGCAGTACTTC,CAHGGGYEQYF
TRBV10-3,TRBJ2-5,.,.,TGTGCCATCCGGGAGTGGAAGGGGAAACAAGAGACCCAGTACTTC,CAIREWKGKQETQYF
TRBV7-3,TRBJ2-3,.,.,TGTGCCAGCAGCTTTTCCCTCAGGGATGCGCAGTATTTT,CASSFSLRDAQYF
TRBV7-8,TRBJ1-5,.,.,TGTGCCAGCAGCTTATCCGTAGGACAGAATAATCAGCCCCAGCATTTT,CASSLSVGQNNQPQHF
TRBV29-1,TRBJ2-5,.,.,TGCAGCGTTGCCAGGAAAGAGACCCAGTACTTC,CSVARKETQYF
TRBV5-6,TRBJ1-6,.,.,TGTGCCAGCAGCTTGGCGTGGCAGGATAATTCACCCCTCCACTTT,CASSLAWQDNSPLHF
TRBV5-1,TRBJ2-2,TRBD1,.,TGCGCCAGCAGCTTTGACAGGGCGATCCGGGGCGGGGAGCTGTTTTTT,CASSFDRAIRGGELFF
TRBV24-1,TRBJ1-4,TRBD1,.,TGTGCCACCAGTGATCCCGGGACAGGCGGGGAAAAACTGTTTTTT,CATSDPGTGGEKLFF
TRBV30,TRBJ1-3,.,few,TGTGCCTGGAATCGGGGGGGCGTTGGAAACACCATATATTTT,CAWNRGGVGNTIYF
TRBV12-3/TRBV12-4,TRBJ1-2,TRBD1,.,TGTGCCAGCAGTTTTACAGGGGGTGGCTACACCTTC,CASSFTGGGYTF
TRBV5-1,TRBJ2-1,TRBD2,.,TGCGCCAGCAGGGTACCGGGACTAGCGGGGATCCGGGTTTACAATGAGCAGTTCTTC,CASRVPGLAGIRVYNEQFF
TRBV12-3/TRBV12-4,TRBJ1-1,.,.,TGTGCCAGCAGTTCCGACTCCTTTTGGGCTTTCTTT,CASSSDSFWAFF
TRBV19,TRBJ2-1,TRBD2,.,TGTGCCAGTAGTATAACTACTAGCGGGAGGAATGAGCAGTTCTTC,CASSITTSGRNEQFF
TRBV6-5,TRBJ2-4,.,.,TGTGCCAGCTCGCGGTTGGGAGTAGCCAAAAACATTCAGTACTTC,CASSRLGVAKNIQYF
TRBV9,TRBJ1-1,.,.,TGTGCCAGCAGCGTCACAGGGAAGGACACTGAAGCTTTCTTT,CASSVTGKDTEAFF
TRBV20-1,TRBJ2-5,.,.,TGCAGTGCTAGGCGGCAAGAGACCCAGTACTTC,CSARRQETQYF
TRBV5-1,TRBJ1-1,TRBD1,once,TGCGCCAGCAGCACCAACAGGGGGTTCAGTACTGAAGCTTTCTTT,CASSTNRGFSTEAFF
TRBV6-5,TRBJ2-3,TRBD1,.,TGTGCCAGCGGACAGGGGGCAGGTACGCAGTATTTT,CASGQGAGTQYF
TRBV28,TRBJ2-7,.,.,TGTGCCAGCAGTTTATACCACAATGCCGCCTACGAGCAGTACTTC,CASSLYHNAAYEQYF
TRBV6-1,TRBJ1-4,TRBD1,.,TGTGCCAGCAGTGGACTGACAGGGTGGGGGACTAATGAAAAACTGTTTTTT,CASSGLTGWGTNEKLFF
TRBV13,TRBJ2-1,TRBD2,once,TGTGCCAGCAGCCGACCGGTACTAGCGGGAGGGAGCTCCTACAATGAGCAGTTCTTC,CASSRPVLAGGSSYNEQFF
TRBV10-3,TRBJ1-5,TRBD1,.,TGTGCCATCAGTGCCGCCCTGGGACAGGGAACAAATAGCAATCAGCCCCAGCATTTT,CAISAALGQGTNSNQPQHF
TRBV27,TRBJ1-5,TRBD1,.,TGTGCCAGCAGTTCCGGACAGGGGACAAGCAATCAGCCCCAGCATTTT,CASSSGQGTSNQPQHF
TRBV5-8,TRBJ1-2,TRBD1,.,TGTGCCAGCAGCTTGGTCGGACAGGTTAACTATGGCTACACCTTC,CASSLVGQVNYGYTF
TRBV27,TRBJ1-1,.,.,TGTGCCAGCAGGTCCGGGGGAGGAGCTTTCTTT,CASRSGGGAFF
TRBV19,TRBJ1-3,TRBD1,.,TGTGCCAGTAGACGACAGGGGCGAAACTCTGGAAACACCATATATTTT,CASRRQGRNSGNTIYF
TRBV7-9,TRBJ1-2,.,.,TGTGCCAGCAGCTTAGGCCCCGCAGGCCTGGATGGCTACACCTTC,CASSLGPAGLDGYTF
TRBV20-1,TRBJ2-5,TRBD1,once,TGCAGTGCTAGTGGGACAGGGGGAGACGGAGAGACCCAGTACTTC,CSASGTGGDGETQYF
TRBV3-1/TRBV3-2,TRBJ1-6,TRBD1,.,TGTGCCAGCAGGCGCGGGACAGCGGGGGGTAATTCACCCCTCCACTTT,CASRRGTAGGNSPLHF
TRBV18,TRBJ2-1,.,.,TGTGCCAGCTCACAACTAGACAGGAACAATGAGCAGTTCTTC,CASSQLDRNNEQFF
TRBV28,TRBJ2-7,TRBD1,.,TGTGCCAGCAACCACAGGGGTTGGGAGCAGTACTTC,CASNHRGWEQYF
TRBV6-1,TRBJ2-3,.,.,TGTGCCAGCAGTGAACGAGGCGGGGACGGGAGCACAGATACGCAGTATTTT,CASSERGGDGSTDTQYF
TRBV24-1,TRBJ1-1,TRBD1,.,TGTGCCACCAGTTGCGGGACAGACTTT,CATSCGTDF